This T cell receptor beta chain was captured by sequencing in a study of type 1 regulatory T cells. Study context: T-allo10 is an in vitro-generated, Tr1-enriched CD4 T cell product specific for alloantigen.

The germline gives CDR1 MNHEY, CDR2 SMNVEV (reference sequence). The CDR3 length is 15 residues. V trimming: 6 bases; J trimming: 3 bases; junction bases outside the gene matches: 9. There are a few counts of this clonotype. Its target is not known. T-allo10 cells from the graft donor were described as anergic, host-alloantigen-specific, and alloantigen-specific suppressors. One entry per CDR3 protein, called by TCRdb with MiXCR from the reads. Here the sample spans fewer than 25,000 distinct CDR3 sequences, 72% being singletons. This TCR derives from a human donor in good health. V is TRBV27 and J is TRBJ2-3; the match to TRBD1 covers 7 bases. Material for sequencing was cultured T cells, either the whole culture or a sorted T cell fraction (not recorded which). Described subset: Tr1-enriched cell product generated in vitro against host alloantigens. The CDR3: CASRLKPTGTDTQYF. The CDR3 nucleotides read TGTGCCAGCAGACTAAAACCGACAGGGACAGATACGCAGTATTTT.